This T cell receptor beta chain comes out of a study of blood T cell repertoires in COVID-19. Overall study: PBMCs, B-cell-depleted T cells, or T cells provided the cDNA or gDNA that made up the material.

Generated by immunoSEQ multiplex PCR, the TCRdb table keeps only in-frame clones and is missing some. The sample holds around 76,000 clones, roughly 84% seen once. The length of the CDR3 is 15 residues. Unmatched junction bases numbered 10, after V lost 5 bases and J lost 4 bases. The germline CDR1 and CDR2 sequences are MDHEN and SYDVKM. The chain carries TRBV28 and TRBJ2-5; 7 positions agree with TRBD2. Sequencing was done on a sample of peripheral blood. The source is a man in his thirties or forties with COVID-19, enrolled during active disease. The CDR3 nucleotides are TGTGCCAGCAGTCCCCGCCGGGGAGGGCGAGAGACCCAGTACTTC. Protein: CASSPRRGGRETQYF.